Listed below are T cell receptor beta chains from one sample, sequenced in a study of T cell changes during pregnancy in multiple sclerosis. The assay was immunoSEQ multiplex PCR, and TCRdb's table has in-frame clones only and misses some. The table has 35,000 to 45,000 clones, about 85% seen once. Source: CD4+ T cells from peripheral blood mononuclear cells, taken after pregnancy. These receptors all stem from a female donor with multiple sclerosis, enrolled in a pregnancy study. Both conserved end residues are part of each CDR3. A D gene is named only where the DNA matches it firmly. Part of the rows lack a size; the others show once, few, many or a class for expanded clones.

TRBV2,TRBJ2-3,NA,TRBD2,CASSDSGPGGGDTQYF,TGTGCCAGCAGTGACTCGGGCCCGGGGGGAGGAGATACGCAGTATTTT
TRBV18,TRBJ2-1,NA,NA,CASSPSGAEQFF,TGTGCCAGCTCACCGTCAGGGGCTGAGCAGTTCTTC
TRBV7-3,TRBJ1-1,few,NA,CASSLTLAGGRAGSEAFF,TGTGCCAGCAGCTTAACGTTGGCCGGGGGAAGGGCTGGATCTGAAGCTTTCTTT
TRBV18,TRBJ2-7,NA,NA,CASSPFDSGRGYEQYF,TGTGCCAGCTCACCATTTGACTCGGGGCGGGGATACGAGCAGTACTTC
TRBV5-1,TRBJ2-5,once,NA,CASSRDKETQYF,TGCGCCAGCAGCCGGGACAAAGAGACCCAGTACTTC
TRBV10-3,TRBJ2-7,NA,TRBD2,CAIRYRGPGGYEQYF,TGTGCCATCAGATACCGGGGTCCGGGGGGCTACGAGCAGTACTTC
TRBV28,TRBJ1-2,NA,NA,CASKKTVNYGYTF,TGTGCCAGTAAAAAGACAGTTAACTATGGCTACACCTTC
TRBV10-3,TRBJ2-1,NA,NA,CAAPNRRQARGAYNEQFF,TGTGCCGCACCCAACCGGAGACAGGCCAGGGGAGCCTACAATGAGCAGTTCTTC
TRBV11-2,TRBJ1-4,NA,NA,CASSPRGVGNEKLFF,TGTGCCAGCAGCCCACGGGGGGTGGGGAATGAAAAACTGTTTTTT
TRBV9,TRBJ2-5,NA,NA,CASSSGSLGTNQETQYF,TGTGCCAGCAGCTCGGGTTCACTCGGGACAAACCAAGAGACCCAGTACTTC
TRBV15,TRBJ2-1,NA,NA,CATSREFLSYNEQFF,TGTGCCACCAGCAGAGAATTCCTATCCTACAATGAGCAGTTCTTC
TRBV10-1,TRBJ2-1,NA,TRBD2,CASSEASGGAGEQFF,TGCGCCAGCAGCGAGGCTAGCGGGGGGGCCGGAGAGCAGTTCTTC
TRBV28,TRBJ1-5,NA,NA,CASSFPGQPSGRNQPQHF,TGTGCCAGCAGTTTCCCCGGACAGCCATCAGGGCGCAATCAGCCCCAGCATTTT
TRBV11-3,TRBJ2-1,NA,NA,CASSLGGGNNYNEQFF,TGTGCCAGCAGCTTAGGTGGGGGGAACAACTACAATGAGCAGTTCTTC
TRBV2,TRBJ2-7,NA,NA,CASSGQSYEQYF,TGTGCCAGTTCCGGACAGTCCTACGAGCAGTACTTC
TRBV5-1,TRBJ1-2,NA,NA,CASSLVGGIYGYTF,TGCGCCAGCAGCTTGGTAGGGGGAATCTATGGCTACACCTTC
TRBV2,TRBJ1-3,NA,NA,CASSQQLSGNTIYF,TGTGCCAGCAGTCAACAGCTCTCTGGAAACACCATATATTTT
TRBV15,TRBJ1-1,NA,TRBD1,CATSRDRRGLSAFF,TGTGCCACCAGCAGAGATCGAAGGGGGCTTTCAGCTTTCTTT
TRBV30,TRBJ1-2,NA,TRBD1,CAWSQTGKHGYTF,TGTGCCTGGAGTCAGACAGGGAAACATGGCTACACCTTC
TRBV18,TRBJ2-3,NA,TRBD1,CASSPLGQGADTQYF,TGTGCCAGCTCACCCCTGGGACAGGGGGCAGATACGCAGTATTTT
TRBV9,TRBJ2-6,NA,TRBD2,CASSVGAGGSGANVLTF,TGTGCCAGCAGCGTAGGAGCGGGGGGCTCTGGGGCCAACGTCCTGACTTTC
TRBV7-3,TRBJ2-3,NA,NA,CASSKTGVTADTQYF,TGTGCCAGCAGCAAAACGGGGGTGACGGCAGATACGCAGTATTTT
TRBV29-1,TRBJ2-3,NA,TRBD2,CSVGLAGGTTDTQYF,TGCAGCGTGGGACTAGCGGGGGGGACCACAGATACGCAGTATTTT
TRBV4-2,TRBJ2-3,once,TRBD2,CASSQGLAGTDTQYF,TGTGCCAGCAGCCAAGGTCTAGCGGGCACAGATACGCAGTATTTT
TRBV10-1,TRBJ2-1,NA,TRBD2,CASSIGGANEQFF,TGCGCCAGCAGCATCGGGGGGGCCAATGAGCAGTTCTTC
TRBV20-1,TRBJ2-1,NA,TRBD2,CSAGPGLEQFF,TGCAGTGCTGGACCGGGACTAGAGCAGTTCTTC
TRBV7-2,TRBJ2-1,NA,TRBD1,CASSLAGTGSYNEQFF,TGTGCCAGCAGCTTAGCAGGGACAGGCTCCTACAATGAGCAGTTCTTC
TRBV30,TRBJ1-2,NA,NA,CAWSRQAGGYTF,TGTGCCTGGAGTAGGCAGGCGGGTGGCTACACCTTC
TRBV7-2,TRBJ2-5,NA,NA,CASSRQHGVGAETQYF,TGTGCCAGCAGCCGACAACACGGGGTCGGAGCGGAGACCCAGTACTTC
TRBV11-3,TRBJ2-5,NA,NA,CASSLSEEETQYF,TGTGCCAGCAGCTTAAGCGAGGAAGAGACCCAGTACTTC
TRBV15,TRBJ2-2,NA,TRBD1,CATSTRQGSTGELFF,TGTGCCACCAGCACCCGACAGGGGAGCACCGGGGAGCTGTTTTTT
TRBV2,TRBJ1-1,NA,NA,CASSDPSGLRSTEAFF,TGTGCCAGCAGTGACCCTTCAGGGTTGAGGAGCACTGAAGCTTTCTTT